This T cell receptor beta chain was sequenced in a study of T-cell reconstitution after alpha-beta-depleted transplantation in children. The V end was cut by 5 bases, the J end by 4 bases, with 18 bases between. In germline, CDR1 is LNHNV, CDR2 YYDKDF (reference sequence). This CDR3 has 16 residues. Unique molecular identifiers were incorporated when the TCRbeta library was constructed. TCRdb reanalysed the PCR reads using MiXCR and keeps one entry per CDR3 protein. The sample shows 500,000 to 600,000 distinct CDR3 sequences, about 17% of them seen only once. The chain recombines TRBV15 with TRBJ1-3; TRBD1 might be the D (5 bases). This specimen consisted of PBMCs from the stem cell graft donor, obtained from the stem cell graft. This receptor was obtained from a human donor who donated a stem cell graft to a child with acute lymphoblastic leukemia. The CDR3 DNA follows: TGTGCCACCAGCCCCTCGGCGGGGGTGAGAGGAAACACCATATATTTT. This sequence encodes CATSPSAGVRGNTIYF.